The clone carrying this T cell receptor beta chain was observed a few times. As it was prepared, the TCRbeta library received unique molecular identifiers. TCRdb recomputed calls from the PCR reads with MiXCR, one row per CDR3 protein. The sample includes about 360,000 distinct CDR3 sequences, more than 10% of them seen just once. This sample was included in a study of T-cell reconstitution after alpha-beta-depleted transplantation in children. This CDR3 has 15 amino acids. Germline V gene lookup returns CDR1 SGHRS and CDR2 YFSETQ. The V segment lost 2 bases and the J segment 4 bases; nucleotides outside the gene matches: 4.

The sequence derives from a human donor who donated a stem cell graft to a child with Fanconi anemia. The chain has TRBV5-1 and TRBJ2-3, with 10 bases lining up with TRBD1. Sequencing used PBMCs, obtained from the stem cell graft. This chain's CDR3 is CASSLEDRGADTQYF. As DNA, the CDR3 is TGCGCCAGCAGCTTAGAGGACAGGGGGGCAGATACGCAGTATTTT.